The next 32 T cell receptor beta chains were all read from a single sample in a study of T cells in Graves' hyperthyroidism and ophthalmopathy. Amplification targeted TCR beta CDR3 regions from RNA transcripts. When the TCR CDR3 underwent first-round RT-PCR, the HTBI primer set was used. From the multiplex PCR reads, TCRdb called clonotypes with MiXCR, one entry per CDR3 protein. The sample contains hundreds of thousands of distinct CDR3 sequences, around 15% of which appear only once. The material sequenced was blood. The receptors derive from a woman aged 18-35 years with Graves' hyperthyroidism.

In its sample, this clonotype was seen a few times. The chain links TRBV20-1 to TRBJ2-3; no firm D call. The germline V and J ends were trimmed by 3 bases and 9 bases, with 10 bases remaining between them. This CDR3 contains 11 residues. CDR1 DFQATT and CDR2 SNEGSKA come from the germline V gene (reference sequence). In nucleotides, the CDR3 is TGCAGTGCTAGGGCCCTAGGCACGCAGTATTTT. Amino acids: CSARALGTQYF.

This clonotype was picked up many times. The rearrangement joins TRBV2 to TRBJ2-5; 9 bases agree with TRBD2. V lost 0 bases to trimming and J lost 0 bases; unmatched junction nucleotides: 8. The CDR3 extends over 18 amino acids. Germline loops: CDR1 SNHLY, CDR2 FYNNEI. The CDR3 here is CASSEALTSGAYQETQYF. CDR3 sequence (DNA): TGTGCCAGCAGTGAAGCGCTGACTAGCGGAGCGTACCAAGAGACCCAGTACTTC. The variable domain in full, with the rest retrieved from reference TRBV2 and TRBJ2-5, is EPEVTQTPSHQVTQMGQEVILRCVPISNHLYFYWYRQILGQKVEFLVSFYNNEISEKSEIFDDQFSVERPDGSNFTLKIRSTKLEDSAMYFCASSEALTSGAYQETQYFGPGTRLLVL.

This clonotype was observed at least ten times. In nucleotides, the CDR3 is TGTGCCAGCAGCTTAGATCTTAGCGCCTTCCAAGAGACCCAGTACTTC. It is translated as CASSLDLSAFQETQYF. The rearrangement joins TRBV7-9 to TRBJ2-5, with a tentative D call TRBD2 (5 bases). V was shortened by 1 base and J by 1 base, with 13 bases between the two germline ends. Germline lookup yields CDR1 SEHNR and CDR2 FQNEAQ (reference sequence). CDR3 size: 16 residues.

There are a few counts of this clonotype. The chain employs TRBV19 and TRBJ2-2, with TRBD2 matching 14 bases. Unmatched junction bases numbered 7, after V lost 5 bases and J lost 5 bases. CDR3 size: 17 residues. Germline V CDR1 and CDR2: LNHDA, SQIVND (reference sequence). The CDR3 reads CASSVGLAGGPTGELFF. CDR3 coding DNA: TGTGCCAGTAGTGTCGGACTAGCGGGAGGCCCGACCGGGGAGCTGTTTTTT.

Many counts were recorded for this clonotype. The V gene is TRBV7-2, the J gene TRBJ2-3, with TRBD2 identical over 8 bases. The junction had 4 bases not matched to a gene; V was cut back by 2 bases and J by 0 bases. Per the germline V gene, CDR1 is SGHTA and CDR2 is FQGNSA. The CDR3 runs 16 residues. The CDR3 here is CASSLQRGGSTDTQYF. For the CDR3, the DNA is TGTGCCAGCAGCTTACAACGGGGGGGGAGCACAGATACGCAGTATTTT.

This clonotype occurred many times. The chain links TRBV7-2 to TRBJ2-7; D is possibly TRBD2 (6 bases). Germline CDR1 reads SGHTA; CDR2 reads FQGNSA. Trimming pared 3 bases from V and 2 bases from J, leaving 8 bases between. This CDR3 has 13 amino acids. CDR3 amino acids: CASSLDYPYEQYF. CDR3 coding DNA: TGTGCCAGCAGCTTGGACTACCCCTACGAGCAGTACTTC.

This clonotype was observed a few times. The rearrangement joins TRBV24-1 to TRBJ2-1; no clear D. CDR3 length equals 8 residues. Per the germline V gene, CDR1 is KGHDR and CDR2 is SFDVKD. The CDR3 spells CGRNEQFF. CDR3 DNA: TGTGGACGGAATGAGCAGTTCTTC.

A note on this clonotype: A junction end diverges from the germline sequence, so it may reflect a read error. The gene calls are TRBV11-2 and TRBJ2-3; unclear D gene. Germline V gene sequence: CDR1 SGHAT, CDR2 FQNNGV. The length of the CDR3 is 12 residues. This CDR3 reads CATSLGPDTQYF. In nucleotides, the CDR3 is TGTGCCACCAGCCTCGGACCAGATACGCAGTATTTT.

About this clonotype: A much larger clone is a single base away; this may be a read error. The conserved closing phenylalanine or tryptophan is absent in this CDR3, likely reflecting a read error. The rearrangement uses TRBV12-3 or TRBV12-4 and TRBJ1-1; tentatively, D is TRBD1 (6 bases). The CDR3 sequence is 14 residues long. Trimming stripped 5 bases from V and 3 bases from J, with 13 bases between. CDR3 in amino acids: CASSVNRQDTEAFL. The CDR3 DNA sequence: TGTGCCAGCAGTGTAAACCGACAGGACACTGAAGCTTTCTTA.

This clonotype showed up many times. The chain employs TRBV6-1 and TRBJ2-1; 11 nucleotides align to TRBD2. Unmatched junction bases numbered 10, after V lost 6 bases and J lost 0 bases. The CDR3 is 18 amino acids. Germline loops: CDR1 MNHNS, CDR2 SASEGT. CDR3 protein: CASSGVATSGSSYNEQFF. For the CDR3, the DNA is TGTGCCAGCAGCGGGGTGGCAACTAGCGGGAGCTCCTACAATGAGCAGTTCTTC.

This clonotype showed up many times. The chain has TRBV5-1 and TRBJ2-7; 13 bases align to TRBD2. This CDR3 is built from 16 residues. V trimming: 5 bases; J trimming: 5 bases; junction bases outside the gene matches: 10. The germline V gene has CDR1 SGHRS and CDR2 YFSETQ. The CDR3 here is CASSFPRGTSGDEQYF. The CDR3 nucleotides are TGCGCCAGCAGTTTCCCTCGCGGGACTAGCGGGGACGAGCAGTACTTC.

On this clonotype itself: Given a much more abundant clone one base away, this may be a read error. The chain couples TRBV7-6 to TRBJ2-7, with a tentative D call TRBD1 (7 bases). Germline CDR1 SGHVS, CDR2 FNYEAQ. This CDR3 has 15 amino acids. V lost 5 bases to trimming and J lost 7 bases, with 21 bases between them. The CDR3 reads CASSPTGLQGSEQYF. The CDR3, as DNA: TGTGCCAGCAGCCCCACAGGACTACAGGGGAGTGAGCAGTACTTC.

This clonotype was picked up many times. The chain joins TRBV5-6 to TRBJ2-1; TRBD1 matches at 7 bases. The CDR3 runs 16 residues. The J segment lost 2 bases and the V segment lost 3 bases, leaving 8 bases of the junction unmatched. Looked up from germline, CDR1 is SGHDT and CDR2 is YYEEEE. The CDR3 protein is CASSSDRTGTYNEQFF. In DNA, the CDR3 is TGTGCCAGCAGCTCGGACCGGACAGGTACCTACAATGAGCAGTTCTTC. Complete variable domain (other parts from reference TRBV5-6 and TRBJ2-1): DAGVTQSPTHLIKTRGQQVTLRCSPKSGHDTVSWYQQALGQGPQFIFQYYEEEERQRGNFPDRFSGHQFPNYSSELNVNALLLGDSALYLCASSSDRTGTYNEQFFGPGTRLTVL.

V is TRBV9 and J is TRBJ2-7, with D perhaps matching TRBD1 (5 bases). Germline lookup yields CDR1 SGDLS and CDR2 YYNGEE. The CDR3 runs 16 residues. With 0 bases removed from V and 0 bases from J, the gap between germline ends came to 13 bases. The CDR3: CASSVGGGASSYEQYF. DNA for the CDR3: TGTGCCAGCAGCGTAGGGGGTGGGGCTAGCTCCTACGAGCAGTACTTC.

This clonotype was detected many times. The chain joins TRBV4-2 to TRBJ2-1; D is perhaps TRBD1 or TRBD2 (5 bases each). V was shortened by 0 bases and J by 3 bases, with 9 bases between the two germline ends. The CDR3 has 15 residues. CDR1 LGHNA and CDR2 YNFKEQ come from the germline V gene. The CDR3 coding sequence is TGTGCCAGCAGCCAAGATTGGGACGACTACAATGAGCAGTTCTTC. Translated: CASSQDWDDYNEQFF.

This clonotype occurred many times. Written as DNA, the CDR3 is TGTGCCAGCAGCACTGTAGCGGCCGCATTCGACGAGCAGTACTTC. It encodes CASSTVAAAFDEQYF. The genes are TRBV7-3 and TRBJ2-7, with D perhaps matching TRBD2 (6 bases). In germline, CDR1 is SGHTA, CDR2 FQGTGA. V was clipped by 5 bases and J by 5 bases, with 19 bases between them. The CDR3 sequence is 15 residues long.

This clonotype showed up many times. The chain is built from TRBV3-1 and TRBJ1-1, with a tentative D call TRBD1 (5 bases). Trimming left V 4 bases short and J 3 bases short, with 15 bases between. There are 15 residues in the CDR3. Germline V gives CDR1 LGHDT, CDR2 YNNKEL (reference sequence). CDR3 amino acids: CASSPGGRDDTEAFF. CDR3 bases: TGTGCCAGCAGCCCGGGCGGCAGGGACGACACTGAAGCTTTCTTT.

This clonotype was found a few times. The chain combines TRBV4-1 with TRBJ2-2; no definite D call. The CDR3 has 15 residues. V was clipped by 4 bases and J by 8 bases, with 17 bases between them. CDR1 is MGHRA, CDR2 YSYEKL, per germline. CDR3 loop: CASSRTPSDEGELFF. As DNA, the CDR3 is TGCGCCAGCAGCCGTACCCCCAGTGACGAGGGGGAGCTGTTTTTT.

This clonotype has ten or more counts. The CDR3, as DNA: TGTGCCAGCAGCCCCCAGAGGGCAGGTGAAGCTTTCTTT. As protein: CASSPQRAGEAFF. The rearrangement joins TRBV11-2 to TRBJ1-1; D gene unclear. Germline CDR1 is SGHAT and CDR2 is FQNNGV. V lost 5 bases and J lost 7, with 14 bases in between. The CDR3 consists of 13 residues.

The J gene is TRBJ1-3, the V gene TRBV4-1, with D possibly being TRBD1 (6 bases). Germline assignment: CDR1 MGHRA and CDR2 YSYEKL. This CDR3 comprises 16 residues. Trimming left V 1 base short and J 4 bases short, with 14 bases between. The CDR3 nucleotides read TGCGCCAGCAGCCAAGGGGCGCGGGGGCTCGGAAACACCATATATTTT. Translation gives CASSQGARGLGNTIYF.

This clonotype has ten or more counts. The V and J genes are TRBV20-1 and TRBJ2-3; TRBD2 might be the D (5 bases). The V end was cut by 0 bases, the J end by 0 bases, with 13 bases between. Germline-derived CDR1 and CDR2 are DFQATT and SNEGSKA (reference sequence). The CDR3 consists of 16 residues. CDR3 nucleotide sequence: TGCAGTGCTAGAGATTGGACGGACTCTAGCACAGATACGCAGTATTTT. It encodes CSARDWTDSSTDTQYF.

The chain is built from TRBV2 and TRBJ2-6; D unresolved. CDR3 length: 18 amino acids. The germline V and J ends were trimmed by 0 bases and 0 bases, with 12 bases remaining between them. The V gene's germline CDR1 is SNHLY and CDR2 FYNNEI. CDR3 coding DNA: TGTGCCAGCAGTGAAGCACCCCCATGGGGCTCTGGGGCCAACGTCCTGACTTTC. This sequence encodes CASSEAPPWGSGANVLTF.

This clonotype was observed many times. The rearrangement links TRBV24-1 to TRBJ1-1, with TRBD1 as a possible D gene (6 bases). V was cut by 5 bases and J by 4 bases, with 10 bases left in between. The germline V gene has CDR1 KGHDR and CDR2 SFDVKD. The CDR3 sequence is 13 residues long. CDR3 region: CATSGQVGTEAFF. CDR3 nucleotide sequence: TGTGCCACCAGTGGACAGGTGGGCACTGAAGCTTTCTTT.

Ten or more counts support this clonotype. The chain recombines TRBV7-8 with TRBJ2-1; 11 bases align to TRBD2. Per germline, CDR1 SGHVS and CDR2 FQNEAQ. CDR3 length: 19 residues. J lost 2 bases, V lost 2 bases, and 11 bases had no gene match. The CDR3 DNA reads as TGTGCCAGCAGCTTACCCAGGGGGTCACTAGCGGGAGCCTACAATGAGCAGTTCTTC. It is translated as CASSLPRGSLAGAYNEQFF.

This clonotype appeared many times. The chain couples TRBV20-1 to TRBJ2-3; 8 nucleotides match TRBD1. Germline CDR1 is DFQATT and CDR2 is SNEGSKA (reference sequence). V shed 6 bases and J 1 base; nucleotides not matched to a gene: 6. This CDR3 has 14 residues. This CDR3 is CSATDRVGTDTQYF. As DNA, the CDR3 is TGCAGTGCGACGGACAGGGTTGGCACAGATACGCAGTATTTT.

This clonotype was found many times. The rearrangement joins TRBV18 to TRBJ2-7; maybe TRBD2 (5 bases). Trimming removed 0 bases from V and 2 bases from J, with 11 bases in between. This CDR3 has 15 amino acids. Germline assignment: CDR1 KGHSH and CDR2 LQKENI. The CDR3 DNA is TGTGCCAGCTCACCACCGACGGGAAGAACCTACGAGCAGTACTTC. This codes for CASSPPTGRTYEQYF.

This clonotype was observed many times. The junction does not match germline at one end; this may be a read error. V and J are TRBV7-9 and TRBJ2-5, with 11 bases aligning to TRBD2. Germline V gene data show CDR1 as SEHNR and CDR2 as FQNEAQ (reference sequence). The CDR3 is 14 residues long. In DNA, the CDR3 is TGTGCCAGCAGTTTAGCGGGAGGGCAAGAGACCCAGTACTTC. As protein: CASSLAGGQETQYF. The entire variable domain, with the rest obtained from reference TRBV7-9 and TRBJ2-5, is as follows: DTGVSQNPRHKITKRGQNVTFRCDPISEHNRLYWYRQTLGQGPEFLTYFQNEAQLEKSRLLSDRFSAERPKGSFSTLEIQRTEQGDSAMYLCASSLAGGQETQYFGPGTRLLVL.

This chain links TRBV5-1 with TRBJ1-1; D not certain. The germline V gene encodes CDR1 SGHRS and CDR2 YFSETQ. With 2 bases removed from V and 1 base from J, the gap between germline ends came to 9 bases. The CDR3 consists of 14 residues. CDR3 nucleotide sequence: TGCGCCAGCAGCTTATTGGATCCGAACACTGAAGCTTTCTTT. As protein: CASSLLDPNTEAFF.

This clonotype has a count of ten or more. CDR3 DNA sequence: TGTGCCAGCTCACCACAGAACACCGGGGAGCTGTTTTTT. Translation gives CASSPQNTGELFF. The rearrangement joins TRBV9 to TRBJ2-2; D remains unclear. This CDR3 comprises 13 residues. CDR1 is SGDLS and CDR2 is YYNGEE in the germline V gene. Trimming removed 7 bases at V and 1 base at J, with 8 bases between.

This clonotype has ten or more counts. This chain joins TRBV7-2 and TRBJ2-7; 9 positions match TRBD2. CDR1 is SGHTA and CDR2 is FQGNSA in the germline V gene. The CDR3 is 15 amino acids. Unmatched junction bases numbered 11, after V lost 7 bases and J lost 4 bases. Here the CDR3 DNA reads TGTGCCAGCAACCGGGGGGGTAGCGGGAGTTACGAGCAGTACTTC. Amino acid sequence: CASNRGGSGSYEQYF.

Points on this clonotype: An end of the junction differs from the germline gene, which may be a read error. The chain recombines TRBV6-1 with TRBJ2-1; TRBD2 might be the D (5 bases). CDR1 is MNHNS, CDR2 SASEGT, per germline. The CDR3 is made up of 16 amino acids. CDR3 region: CASQKRGSVSYNEQFF. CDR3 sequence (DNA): TGCGCCAGCCAGAAACGAGGGAGTGTCTCCTACAATGAGCAGTTCTTC.

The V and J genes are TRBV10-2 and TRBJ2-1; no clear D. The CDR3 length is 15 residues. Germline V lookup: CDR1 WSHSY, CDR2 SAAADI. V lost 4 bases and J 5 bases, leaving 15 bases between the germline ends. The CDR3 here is CASSVSSPAHNEQFF. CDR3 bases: TGCGCCAGCAGTGTGTCTAGTCCAGCCCACAATGAGCAGTTCTTC.